This TCR beta chain was identified in a study of blood T cell repertoires in COVID-19. Study information: COVID-19 samples from acute and convalescent phases originated in the United States, Italy and Spain. T cells, B-cell-depleted T cells, or PBMCs provided the cDNA or gDNA that served as material.

Per the study methods: Amplified reference gene primers provided the basis for estimating nucleated cell counts. This table comes from immunoSEQ multiplex PCR, and its TCRdb copy is limited to in-frame clones, with some not included. The V and J calls and clone size come from that table; D and trimming were worked out from the DNA. The profile shows about 74,000 clones, roughly four fifths of them singletons. This clone was observed a single time. Specimen: peripheral blood. The source is a human donor in a cohort sampled during active COVID-19.

The CDR3 reads CASSPGQGATETQYF. In nucleotides, the CDR3 is TGTGCCAGCAGCCCGGGACAGGGGGCCACGGAGACCCAGTACTTC. J is TRBJ2-5 and V is TRBV2; 12 bases are shared with TRBD1. Germline V CDR1 and CDR2: SNHLY, FYNNEI. V gave up 6 bases and J gave up 5 bases; unmatched junction bases: 7. There are 15 residues in the CDR3.